One T cell receptor beta chain is described in this entry. The CDR3 contains 14 residues. With 3 bases removed from V and 7 bases from J, the gap between germline ends came to 13 bases. In germline, CDR1 is LGHNA, CDR2 YNFKEQ. This sample was taken from a study of shared clonotypes between healthy human individuals. The assay was immunoSEQ multiplex PCR, and TCRdb's table has in-frame clones only and misses some. This table has around 700,000 clones, about three quarters appearing once. Material: memory CD4+ T cells sorted from blood. Noted subset: CD45RA-negative fraction. The clonotype was recovered from a woman between 25 and 40 years old in good health. The rearrangement links TRBV4-2 to TRBJ2-1; D is perhaps TRBD2 (7 bases). The CDR3 region has the DNA TGTGCCAGCAGCCACGGGGGCGGGAGTAATGAGCAGTTCTTC. Residues: CASSHGGGSNEQFF.